The 4 T cell receptor beta chains in this list originate from one sample, sequenced in a study of cytomegalovirus exposure and HLA in healthy donors. The PCR used 60 Vbeta and 13 Jbeta primers. The assay was immunoSEQ multiplex PCR, and TCRdb's table has in-frame clones only and misses some. In the table there are roughly 170,000 clones, around 81% of which are singletons. The sample was PBMCs. Every receptor here comes from a woman aged 30 to 39 in good health and CMV-seronegative.

The V and J genes are TRBV21-1 and TRBJ2-7; the table's D gene call, TRBD1, was not cross checked with the DNA. TRBV21-1 is noted as a pseudogene. The CDR3 totals 14 residues. Here the CDR3 reads CASSKAGQAYEQYF. For the CDR3, the DNA is TGTGCCAGCAGCAAAGCGGGACAGGCCTACGAGCAGTACTTC.

The chain uses TRBV6-1 and TRBJ2-6; 8 nucleotides line up with TRBD2. Trimming at V came to 11 bases and at J to 1 base, leaving 7 bases not matched to a gene. The CDR3 contains 15 residues. Germline assignment: CDR1 MNHNS and CDR2 SASEGT. This CDR3 is CAAREGGSGANVLTF. CDR3 bases: TGTGCCGCCCGGGAGGGGGGTTCTGGGGCCAACGTCCTGACTTTC.

The gene calls are TRBV6-6 and TRBJ1-2; D perhaps matches TRBD1 (5 bases). V was shortened by 5 bases and J by 3 bases, with 10 bases between the two germline ends. Germline V gene sequence: CDR1 MNHNY, CDR2 SVGAGI (reference sequence). The CDR3 is 13 residues long. The CDR3 coding sequence is TGTGCCAGCAGTAACGGGGGTTACTATGGCTACACCTTC. It codes for CASSNGGYYGYTF.

This chain links TRBV4-1 with TRBJ2-3; the match to TRBD2 covers 8 bases. V lost 1 base, J lost 5 bases, and 14 bases stayed unmatched. Germline loops: CDR1 MGHRA, CDR2 YSYEKL. There are 18 residues in the CDR3. CDR3 DNA sequence: TGCGCCAGCAGCCAAGTTTCTAGCGGGCTTCCGAAGCTAGATACGCAGTATTTT. This encodes CASSQVSSGLPKLDTQYF.